This T cell receptor beta chain comes out of a study of T cell changes during pregnancy in multiple sclerosis. Data came from immunoSEQ multiplex PCR; TCRdb stores just in-frame clones and leaves some out. In the table there are 50,000 to 70,000 clones, 80% to 95% of which are singletons. V dropped 3 bases and J dropped 1; count of bases not matched to a gene: 2. Germline V gene sequence: CDR1 SGHRS, CDR2 YFSETQ. The CDR3 totals 16 residues. Source: peripheral blood, taken in the first trimester of pregnancy. The source of this sequence is a female donor with multiple sclerosis, enrolled in a pregnancy study. The J gene is TRBJ2-3, the V gene TRBV5-1, with 13 bases fitting TRBD2. The CDR3 bases are TGCGCCAGCAGCTCGGGACTAGCGGGGCGCACAGATACGCAGTATTTT. This gives the protein CASSSGLAGRTDTQYF.